This is a list of T cell receptor beta chains from one sample in a study of blood T cell repertoires in COVID-19. Clones were read by immunoSEQ multiplex PCR, and TCRdb kept only the in-frame ones, dropping some. The sample yields about 74,000 clones, over 75% seen once. The sample consisted of peripheral blood. These receptors all stem from a man between 65 and 85 years old with active or convalescent COVID-19. CDR3s include the opening cysteine and the closing phenylalanine or tryptophan. D genes are given only for firm matches. Clone size, where shown, is once, few, many, or a class for clones that have expanded.

D gene	clone size	V gene	J gene	CDR3 protein	CDR3 DNA
-	few	TRBV2	TRBJ1-1	CASGRGGTEAFF	TGTGCCAGCGGCCGCGGGGGCACTGAAGCTTTCTTT
-	-	TRBV18	TRBJ2-7	CASSPVRGSYEQYF	TGTGCCAGCTCACCGGTCAGGGGTTCCTACGAGCAGTACTTC
TRBD2	few	TRBV7-7	TRBJ2-2	CASSLLAGHTGELFF	TGTGCCAGCAGCCTACTAGCGGGGCACACCGGGGAGCTGTTTTTT
-	once	TRBV7-9	TRBJ1-2	CASSLANNDGYTF	TGTGCCAGCAGCTTAGCTAACAATGATGGCTACACCTTC
-	once	TRBV5-6	TRBJ2-5	CASSFLTGRETQYF	TGTGCCAGCAGCTTCCTAACTGGGAGAGAGACCCAGTACTTC
TRBD1	-	TRBV18	TRBJ2-5	CASHQTGAQETQYF	TGTGCCAGCCACCAGACAGGGGCCCAAGAGACCCAGTACTTC
TRBD2	-	TRBV5-1	TRBJ2-2	CASSPSGNTGELFF	TGCGCCAGCAGCCCTAGCGGAAACACCGGGGAGCTGTTTTTT
-	-	TRBV14	TRBJ2-1	CASSQDQRAYNEQFF	TGTGCCAGCAGCCAAGATCAGCGGGCCTACAATGAGCAGTTCTTC
TRBD1	-	TRBV6-1	TRBJ1-4	CASSEPGTGLEKLFF	TGTGCCAGCAGTGAACCGGGGACAGGGCTTGAAAAACTGTTTTTT
-	-	TRBV28	TRBJ2-1	CASRSGAGNEQFF	TGTGCCAGCAGGTCTGGGGCAGGCAATGAGCAGTTCTTC
TRBD2	-	TRBV9	TRBJ2-7	CASSPYPTSGSSYEQYF	TGTGCCAGCAGCCCCTATCCGACTAGCGGGTCTTCCTACGAGCAGTACTTC
TRBD1	-	TRBV5-1	TRBJ1-1	CASRQGYMNTEAFF	TGCGCCAGCAGACAGGGGTACATGAACACTGAAGCTTTCTTT
-	-	TRBV3-1/TRBV3-2	TRBJ1-2	CASSQAIGEVYGYTF	TGTGCCAGCAGCCAAGCCATAGGAGAGGTCTATGGCTACACCTTC
-	-	TRBV2	TRBJ1-2	CASSGTRGFNYGYTF	TGTGCCAGCAGTGGGACCAGGGGATTTAACTATGGCTACACCTTC
-	-	TRBV18	TRBJ2-7	CASSLRAGDYEQYF	TGTGCCAGCTCACTCCGAGCGGGCGACTACGAGCAGTACTTC
-	-	TRBV18	TRBJ1-1	CASSPRATGAAWGTEAFF	TGTGCCAGCTCACCACGGGCAACAGGAGCAGCATGGGGCACTGAAGCTTTCTTT
-	once	TRBV29-1	TRBJ2-5	CSVELADEQETQYF	TGCAGCGTTGAGCTAGCAGACGAGCAAGAGACCCAGTACTTC
-	-	TRBV27	TRBJ1-1	CASSLPGLNTEAFF	TGTGCCAGCAGTTTGCCAGGTCTAAACACTGAAGCTTTCTTT
-	-	TRBV21-1	TRBJ2-1	CASSSTGTSGRYNEQFF	TGTGCCAGCAGCAGCACGGGGACTAGCGGGAGATACAATGAGCAGTTCTTC
-	-	TRBV19	TRBJ1-1	CASSMYTDREAFF	TGTGCCAGTAGTATGTATACTGACAGAGAAGCTTTCTTT
-	-	TRBV2	TRBJ1-1	CASSEARQGTEAFF	TGTGCCAGCAGTGAAGCCAGACAAGGCACTGAAGCTTTCTTT
-	once	TRBV25-1	TRBJ1-6	CASSDRRDGHSPLHF	TGTGCCAGCAGTGATCGGCGGGACGGGCATTCACCCCTCCACTTT